The clone carrying this TCR beta chain was observed a handful of times. Germline CDR1 and CDR2: SGHRS and YFSETQ. Trimming shortened V by 4 bases and J by 2 bases, and 18 bases separated the two germline ends. The CDR3 is 16 residues long. Original methodology: From reference gene primer amplification, estimates of nucleated cell counts were derived. The repertoire was sequenced with immunoSEQ multiplex PCR; TCRdb's copy has only in-frame clones and lacks some. V, J and clone size are those of that table, while D and trimming were read from the DNA. The data contain fewer than 150,000 clones, about 80% of them seen just once; the ten biggest clones take up under 10%. These data belong to a study of blood T cell repertoires in COVID-19. Overall study context: From T cells, B-cell-depleted T cells, or PBMCs came the material, which was cDNA or gDNA.

Specimen: peripheral blood. The receptor was derived from a woman older than 75 in a cohort sampled during active or convalescent COVID-19. The chain combines TRBV5-1 with TRBJ1-2, with a tentative D call TRBD1 (5 bases). Here the CDR3 DNA reads TGCGCCAGCAGCCCCCAGACAGTACAACCGAACTATGGCTACACCTTC. Translation: CASSPQTVQPNYGYTF.